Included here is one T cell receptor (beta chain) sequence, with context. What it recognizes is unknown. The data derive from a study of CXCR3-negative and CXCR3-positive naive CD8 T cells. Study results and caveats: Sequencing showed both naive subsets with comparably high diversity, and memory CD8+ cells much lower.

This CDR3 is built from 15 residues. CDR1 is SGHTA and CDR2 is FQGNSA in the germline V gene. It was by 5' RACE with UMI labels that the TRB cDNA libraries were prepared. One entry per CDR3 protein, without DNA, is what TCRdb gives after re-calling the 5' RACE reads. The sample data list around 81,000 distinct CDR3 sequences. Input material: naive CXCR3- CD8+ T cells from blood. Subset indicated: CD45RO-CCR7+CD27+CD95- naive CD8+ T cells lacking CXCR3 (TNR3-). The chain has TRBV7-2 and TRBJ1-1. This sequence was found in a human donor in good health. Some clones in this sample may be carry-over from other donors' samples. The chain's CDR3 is CASSLVEGLNTEAFF.